The T cell receptor (beta chain) described here comes from a study of shared clonotypes between healthy human individuals. Study findings and constraints: A limitation of the genetic and exposure-history diversity represented arose from few donors. Sampling used blood alone; tissue repertoires probably differ.

At a deep level, the assay was run. The method was immunoSEQ multiplex PCR; TCRdb's version includes in-frame clones alone and lacks a portion of them. The data hold 1.6 million or so clones, with 98% observed a single time. The germline gives CDR1 MGHDK, CDR2 SYGVNS. The V and J ends lost 3 bases and 5 bases respectively, with 13 bases between them. This CDR3 has 14 amino acids. Regarding this clone: The antigen is not known.

The rearrangement uses TRBV25-1 and TRBJ1-1; D unresolved. The TCR sequence derives from a young man in good health. Sequenced sample: naive CD4+ T cells sorted from blood. Subset reported: CD45RA+ positively selected. CDR3 in DNA: TGTGCCAGCAGTGATAAGGGTGTACTGACTGAAGCTTTCTTT. Translation: CASSDKGVLTEAFF.